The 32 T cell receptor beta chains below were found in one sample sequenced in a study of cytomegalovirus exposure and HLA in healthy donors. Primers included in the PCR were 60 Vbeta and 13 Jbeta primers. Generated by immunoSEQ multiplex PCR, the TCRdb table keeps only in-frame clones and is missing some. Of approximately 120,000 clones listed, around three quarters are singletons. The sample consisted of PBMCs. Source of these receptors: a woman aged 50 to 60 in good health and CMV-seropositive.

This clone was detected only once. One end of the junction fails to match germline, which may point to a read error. CDR3 amino acids: CSSSIILAGAGNEQFF. CDR3 sequence (DNA): TGTTCCAGCAGTATTATCCTAGCGGGAGCCGGCAATGAGCAGTTCTTC. The V gene is TRBV7-9, the J gene TRBJ2-1; TRBD2 agrees at 10 bases. The length of the CDR3 is 16 residues. Germline V gene lookup returns CDR1 SEHNR and CDR2 FQNEAQ (reference sequence).

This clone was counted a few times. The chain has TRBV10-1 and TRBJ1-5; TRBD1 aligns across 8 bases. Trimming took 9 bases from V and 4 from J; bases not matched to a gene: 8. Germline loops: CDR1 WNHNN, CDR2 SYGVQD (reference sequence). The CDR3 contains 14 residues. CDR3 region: CARGGQGRNQPQHF. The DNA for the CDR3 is TGCGCCAGGGGTGGACAGGGAAGAAATCAGCCCCAGCATTTT.

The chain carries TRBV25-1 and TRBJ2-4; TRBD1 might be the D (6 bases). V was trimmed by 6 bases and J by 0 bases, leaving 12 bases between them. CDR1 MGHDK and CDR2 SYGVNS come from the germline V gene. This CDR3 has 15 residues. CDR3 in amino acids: CASRGDTLAKNIQYF. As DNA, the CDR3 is TGTGCCAGCAGGGGGGACACTTTAGCCAAAAACATTCAGTACTTC.

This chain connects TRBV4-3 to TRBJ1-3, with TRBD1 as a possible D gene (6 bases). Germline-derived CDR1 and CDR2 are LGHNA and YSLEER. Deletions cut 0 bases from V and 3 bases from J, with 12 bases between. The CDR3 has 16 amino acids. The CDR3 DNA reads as TGCGCCAGCAGCCAAGATATAGGGACACTTGGAAACACCATATATTTT. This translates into CASSQDIGTLGNTIYF.

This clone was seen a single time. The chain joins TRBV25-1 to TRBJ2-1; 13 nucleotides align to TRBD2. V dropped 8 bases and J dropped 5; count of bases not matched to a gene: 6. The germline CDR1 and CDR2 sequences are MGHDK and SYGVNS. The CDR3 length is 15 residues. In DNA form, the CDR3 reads TGTGCCAGCCAACTAGCGGGAGGGCACCACAATGAGCAGTTCTTC. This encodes CASQLAGGHHNEQFF.

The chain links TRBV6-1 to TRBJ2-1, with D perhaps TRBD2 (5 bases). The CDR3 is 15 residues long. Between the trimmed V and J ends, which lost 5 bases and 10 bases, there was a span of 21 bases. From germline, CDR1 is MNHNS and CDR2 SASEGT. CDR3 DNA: TGTGCCAGCAGTCCTCCCGGGCGCGTGGGGAGCGAGCAGTTCTTC. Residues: CASSPPGRVGSEQFF.

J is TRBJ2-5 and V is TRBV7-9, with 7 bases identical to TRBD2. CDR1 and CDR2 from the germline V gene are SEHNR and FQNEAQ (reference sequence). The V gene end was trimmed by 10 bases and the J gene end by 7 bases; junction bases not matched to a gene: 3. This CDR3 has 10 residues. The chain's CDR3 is CATWGGTQYF. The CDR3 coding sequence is TGTGCCACCTGGGGGGGGACCCAGTACTTC.

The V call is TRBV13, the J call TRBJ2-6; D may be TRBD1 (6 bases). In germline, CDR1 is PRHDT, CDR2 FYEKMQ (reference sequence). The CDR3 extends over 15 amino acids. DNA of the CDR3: TGTGCGCTGGGACAACCGAGCTCTGGGGCCAACGTCCTGACTTTC. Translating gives CALGQPSSGANVLTF. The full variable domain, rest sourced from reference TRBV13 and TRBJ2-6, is AAGVIQSPRHLIKEKRETATLKCYPIPRHDTVYWYQQGPGQDPQFLISFYEKMQSDKGSIPDRFSAQQFSDYHSELNMSSLELGDSALYFCALGQPSSGANVLTFGAGSRLTVL.

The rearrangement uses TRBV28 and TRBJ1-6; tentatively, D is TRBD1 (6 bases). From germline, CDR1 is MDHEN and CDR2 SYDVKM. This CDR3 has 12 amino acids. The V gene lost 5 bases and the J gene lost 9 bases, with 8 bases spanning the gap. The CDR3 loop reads CASSLQGSPLHF. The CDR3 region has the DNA TGTGCCAGCAGTCTACAGGGTTCACCCCTCCACTTT. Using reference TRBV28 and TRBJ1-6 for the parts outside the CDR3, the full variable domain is DVKVTQSSRYLVKRTGEKVFLECVQDMDHENMFWYRQDPGLGLRLIYFSYDVKMKEKGDIPEGYSVSREKKERFSLILESASTNQTSMYLCASSLQGSPLHFGNGTRLTVT.

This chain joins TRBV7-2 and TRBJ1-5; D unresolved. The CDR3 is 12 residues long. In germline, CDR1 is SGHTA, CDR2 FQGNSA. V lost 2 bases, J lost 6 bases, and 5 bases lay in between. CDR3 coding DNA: TGTGCCAGCAGCTTAAGCGTTCAGCCCCAGCATTTT. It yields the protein CASSLSVQPQHF.

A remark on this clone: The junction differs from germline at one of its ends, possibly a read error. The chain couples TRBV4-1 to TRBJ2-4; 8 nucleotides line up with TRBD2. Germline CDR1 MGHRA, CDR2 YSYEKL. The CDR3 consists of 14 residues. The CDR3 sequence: CASSTGGAKNSQYF. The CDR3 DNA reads TGCGCCAGCAGCACGGGGGGGGCCAAAAACAGTCAGTACTTC.

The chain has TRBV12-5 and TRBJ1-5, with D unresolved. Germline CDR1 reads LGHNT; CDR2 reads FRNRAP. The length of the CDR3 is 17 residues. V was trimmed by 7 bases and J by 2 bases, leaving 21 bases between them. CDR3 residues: CASAWEGTTLGNQPQHF. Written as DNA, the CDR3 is TGTGCTAGTGCCTGGGAGGGAACCACCTTGGGCAATCAGCCCCAGCATTTT.

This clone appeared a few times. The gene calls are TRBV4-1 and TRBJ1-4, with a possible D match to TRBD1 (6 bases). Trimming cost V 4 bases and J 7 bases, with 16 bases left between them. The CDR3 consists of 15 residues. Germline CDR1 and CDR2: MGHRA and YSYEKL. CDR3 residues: CASSPPGGAFEKLFF. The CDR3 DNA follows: TGCGCCAGCAGCCCTCCTGGGGGCGCGTTTGAAAAACTGTTTTTT.

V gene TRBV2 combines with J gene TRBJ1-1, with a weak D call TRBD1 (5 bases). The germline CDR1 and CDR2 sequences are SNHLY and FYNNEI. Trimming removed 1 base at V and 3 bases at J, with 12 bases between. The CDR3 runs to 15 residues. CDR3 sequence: CASSEESGADTEAFF. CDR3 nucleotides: TGTGCCAGCAGTGAAGAATCTGGGGCGGACACTGAAGCTTTCTTT.

This chain's CDR3 is CASSPYPGGNSPLHF. CDR3 DNA sequence: TGTGCCAGCAGCCCCTACCCGGGAGGCAATTCACCCCTCCACTTT. This chain links TRBV7-6 with TRBJ1-6; D is ambiguous. Germline CDR1 is SGHVS and CDR2 is FNYEAQ. CDR3 length: 15 residues. V was shortened by 5 bases and J by 7 bases, with 15 bases between the two germline ends. The complete variable domain, with remaining parts taken from reference TRBV7-6 and TRBJ1-6, reads GAGVSQSPRYKVTKRGQDVALRCDPISGHVSLYWYRQALGQGPEFLTYFNYEAQQDKSGLPNDRFSAERPEGSISTLTIQRTEQRDSAMYRCASSPYPGGNSPLHFGNGTRLTVT.

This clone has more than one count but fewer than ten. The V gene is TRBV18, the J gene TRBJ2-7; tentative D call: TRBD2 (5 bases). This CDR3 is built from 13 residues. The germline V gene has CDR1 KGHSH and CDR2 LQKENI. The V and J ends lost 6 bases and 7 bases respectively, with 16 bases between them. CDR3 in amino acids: CASSPGLGWEQYF. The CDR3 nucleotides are TGTGCCAGCTCTCCCGGACTGGGCTGGGAGCAGTACTTC.

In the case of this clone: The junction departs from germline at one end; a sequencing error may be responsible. In DNA, the CDR3 is TGTGCTAGCAGCTTAGGGGCAGCAGCAGATACGCAGTATTTT. Translation gives CASSLGAAADTQYF. The chain carries TRBV7-7 and TRBJ2-3, with a tentative D call TRBD1 (5 bases). This CDR3 spans 14 amino acids. The V gene's germline CDR1 is SSHAT and CDR2 FNYEAQ (reference sequence).

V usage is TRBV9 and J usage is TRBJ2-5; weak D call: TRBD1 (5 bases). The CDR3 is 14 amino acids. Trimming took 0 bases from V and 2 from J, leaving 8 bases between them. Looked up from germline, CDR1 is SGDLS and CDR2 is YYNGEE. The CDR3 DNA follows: TGTGCCAGCAGCGTAGGGGGCACACAAGAGACCCAGTACTTC. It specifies CASSVGGTQETQYF. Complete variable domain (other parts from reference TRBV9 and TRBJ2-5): DSGVTQTPKHLITATGQRVTLRCSPRSGDLSVYWYQQSLDQGLQFLIQYYNGEERAKGNILERFSAQQFPDLHSELNLSSLELGDSALYFCASSVGGTQETQYFGPGTRLLVL.

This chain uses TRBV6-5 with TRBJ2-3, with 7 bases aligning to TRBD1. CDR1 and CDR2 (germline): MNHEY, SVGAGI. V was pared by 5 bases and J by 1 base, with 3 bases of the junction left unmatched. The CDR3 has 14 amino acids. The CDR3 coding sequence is TGTGCCAGCAGTCCCCAGGGGGGCACAGATACGCAGTATTTT. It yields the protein CASSPQGGTDTQYF.

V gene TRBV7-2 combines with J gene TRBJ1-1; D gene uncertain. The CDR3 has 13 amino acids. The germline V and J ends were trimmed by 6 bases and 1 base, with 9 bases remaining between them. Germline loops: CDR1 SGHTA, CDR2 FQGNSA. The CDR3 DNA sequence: TGTGCCAGCAGGCCGCGGGCGAACACTGAAGCTTTCTTT. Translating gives CASRPRANTEAFF.

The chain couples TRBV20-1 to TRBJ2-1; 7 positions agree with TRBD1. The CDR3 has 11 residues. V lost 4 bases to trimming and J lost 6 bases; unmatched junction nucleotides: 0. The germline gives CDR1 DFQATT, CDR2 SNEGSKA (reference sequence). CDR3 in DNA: TGCAGTGCTAAGGGGGCCAATGAGCAGTTCTTC. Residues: CSAKGANEQFF.

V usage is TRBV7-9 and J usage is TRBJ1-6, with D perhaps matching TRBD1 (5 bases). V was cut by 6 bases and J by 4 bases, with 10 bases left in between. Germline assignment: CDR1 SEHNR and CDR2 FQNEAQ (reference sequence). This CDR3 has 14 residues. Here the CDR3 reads CASRSTAYNSPLHF. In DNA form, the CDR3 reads TGTGCCAGCAGATCGACAGCTTATAATTCACCCCTCCACTTT.

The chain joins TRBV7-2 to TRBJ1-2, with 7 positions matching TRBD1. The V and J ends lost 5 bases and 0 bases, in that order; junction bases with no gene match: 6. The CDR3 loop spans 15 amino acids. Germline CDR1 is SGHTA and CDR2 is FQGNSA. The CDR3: CASSGLGQTNYGYTF. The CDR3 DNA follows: TGTGCCAGCAGCGGCCTGGGACAGACTAACTATGGCTACACCTTC.

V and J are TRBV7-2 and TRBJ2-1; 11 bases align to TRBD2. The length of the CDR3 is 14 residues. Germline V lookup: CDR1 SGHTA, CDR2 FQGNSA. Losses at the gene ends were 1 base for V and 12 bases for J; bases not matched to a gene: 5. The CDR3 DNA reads TGTGCCAGCAGCTTAGTTAGCGGGGGGGCCCCGCAGTTCTTC. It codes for CASSLVSGGAPQFF.

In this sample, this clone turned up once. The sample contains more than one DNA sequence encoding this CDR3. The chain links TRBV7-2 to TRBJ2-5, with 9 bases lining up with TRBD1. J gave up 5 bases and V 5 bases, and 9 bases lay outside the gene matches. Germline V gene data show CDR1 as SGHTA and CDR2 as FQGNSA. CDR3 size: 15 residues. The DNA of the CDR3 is TGTGCCAGCAGCACCTACAGGGGGCTGGGGGAGACCCAGTACTTC. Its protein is CASSTYRGLGETQYF. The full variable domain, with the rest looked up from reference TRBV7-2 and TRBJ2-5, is GAGVSQSPSNKVTEKGKDVELRCDPISGHTALYWYRQSLGQGLEFLIYFQGNSAPDKSGLPSDRFSAERTGGSVSTLTIQRTQQEDSAVYLCASSTYRGLGETQYFGPGTRLLVL.

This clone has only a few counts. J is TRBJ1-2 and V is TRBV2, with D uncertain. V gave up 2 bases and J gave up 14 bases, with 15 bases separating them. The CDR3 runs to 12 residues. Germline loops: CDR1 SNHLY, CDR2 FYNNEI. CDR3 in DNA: TGTGCCAGCAGTGAACTCCCAGCCCCGGAGACCTTC. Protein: CASSELPAPETF. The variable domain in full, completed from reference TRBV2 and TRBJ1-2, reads EPEVTQTPSHQVTQMGQEVILRCVPISNHLYFYWYRQILGQKVEFLVSFYNNEISEKSEIFDDQFSVERPDGSNFTLKIRSTKLEDSAMYFCASSELPAPETFGSGTRLTVV.

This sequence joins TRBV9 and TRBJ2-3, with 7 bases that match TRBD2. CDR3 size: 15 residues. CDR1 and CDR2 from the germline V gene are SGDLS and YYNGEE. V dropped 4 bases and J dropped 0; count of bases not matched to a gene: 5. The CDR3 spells CASSFSGESTDTQYF. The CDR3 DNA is TGTGCCAGCAGCTTCAGCGGGGAAAGCACAGATACGCAGTATTTT. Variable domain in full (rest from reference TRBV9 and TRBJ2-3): DSGVTQTPKHLITATGQRVTLRCSPRSGDLSVYWYQQSLDQGLQFLIQYYNGEERAKGNILERFSAQQFPDLHSELNLSSLELGDSALYFCASSFSGESTDTQYFGPGTRLTVL.

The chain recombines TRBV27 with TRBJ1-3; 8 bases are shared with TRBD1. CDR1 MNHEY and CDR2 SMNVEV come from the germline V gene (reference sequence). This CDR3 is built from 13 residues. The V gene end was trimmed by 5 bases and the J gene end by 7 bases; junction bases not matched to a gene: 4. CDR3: CASSPTGGNTIYF. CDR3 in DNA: TGTGCCAGCAGTCCCACAGGGGGGAACACCATATATTTT.

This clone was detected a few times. The CDR3 DNA follows: TGCTCCTACCGGGACACTAGTTCCTACGAGCAGTACTTC. It translates to CSYRDTSSYEQYF. The chain carries TRBV29-1 and TRBJ2-7; the D gene is possibly TRBD1 (6 bases). CDR1 SQVTM and CDR2 ANQGSEA come from the germline V gene. The CDR3 covers 13 residues.

CDR3 region: CATGTGRSYEQYF. CDR3 in DNA: TGTGCCACCGGGACAGGCCGCTCCTACGAGCAGTACTTC. The chain links TRBV10-3 to TRBJ2-7, with 8 bases that match TRBD1. After removal of 10 bases from V and 0 bases from J, the junction contained 5 bases not matched to a gene. Germline V lookup: CDR1 ENHRY, CDR2 SYGVKD. This CDR3 spans 13 amino acids.

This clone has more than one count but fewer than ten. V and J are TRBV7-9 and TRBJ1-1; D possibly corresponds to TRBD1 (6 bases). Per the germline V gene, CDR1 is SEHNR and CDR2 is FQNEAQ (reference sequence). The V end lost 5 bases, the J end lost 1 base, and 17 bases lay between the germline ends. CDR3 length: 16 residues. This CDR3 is CASSLDLGGGNTEAFF. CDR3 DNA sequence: TGTGCCAGCAGCCTTGACTTGGGAGGGGGGAACACTGAAGCTTTCTTT.

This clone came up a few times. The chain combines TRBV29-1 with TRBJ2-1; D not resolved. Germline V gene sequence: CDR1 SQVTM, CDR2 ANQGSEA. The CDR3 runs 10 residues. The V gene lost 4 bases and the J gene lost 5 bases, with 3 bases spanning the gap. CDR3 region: CSVANNEQFF. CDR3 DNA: TGCAGCGTTGCAAACAATGAGCAGTTCTTC.